A selection of T cell receptor beta chains follows, all from one sample in a study of blood T cell repertoires in COVID-19. Only in-frame clones appear in the TCRdb table, and some are missing; sequencing was by immunoSEQ multiplex PCR. The sample lists roughly 250,000 clones; over 65% were seen once. Sequenced input: peripheral blood. The receptors stem from a woman of 80 years or more with acute or convalescent COVID-19. CDR3s include the opening cysteine and the closing phenylalanine or tryptophan. D genes are given only for firm matches. The size of a clone is reported for some rows only, either as once, few or many, or as a class for expanded clones.

J: TRBJ1-2; V: TRBV14; D: -; size: -; length: 15; DNA: TGTGCCAGCAGCCAATTGGGGCAGTTTAACTATGGCTACACCTTC; CDR3: CASSQLGQFNYGYTF
J: TRBJ1-4; V: TRBV19; D: -; size: few; length: 13; DNA: TGTGCCAGTAGTATACAACGGGGAGAAAAACTGTTTTTT; CDR3: CASSIQRGEKLFF
J: TRBJ1-2; V: TRBV3-1/TRBV3-2; D: -; size: -; length: 11; DNA: TGTGCCAGCAGCCAAGATTGGCTCTACACCTTC; CDR3: CASSQDWLYTF
J: TRBJ2-5; V: TRBV6-5; D: TRBD2; size: once; length: 14; DNA: TGTGCCAGCACTAAGGCGGGGGTAGGAGAGACCCAGTACTTC; CDR3: CASTKAGVGETQYF
J: TRBJ1-1; V: TRBV5-4; D: -; size: -; length: 16; DNA: TGTGCCAGCAGCTTGGGTGTACGGGATTTGGGCACTGAAGCTTTCTTT; CDR3: CASSLGVRDLGTEAFF
J: TRBJ2-2; V: TRBV2; D: TRBD1; size: -; length: 16; DNA: TGTGCCAGCAGTGAAGGCAGGGGGCAAAACACCGGGGAGCTGTTTTTT; CDR3: CASSEGRGQNTGELFF
J: TRBJ1-1; V: TRBV7-2; D: -; size: -; length: 14; DNA: TGTGCCAGCAGCTTAAACAGGGTGGACACTGAAGCTTTCTTT; CDR3: CASSLNRVDTEAFF
J: TRBJ2-7; V: TRBV5-6; D: -; size: -; length: 15; DNA: TGTGCCAGCAGCTTGCGGGTCAGGGTGGCCTACGAGCAGTACTTC; CDR3: CASSLRVRVAYEQYF
J: TRBJ2-7; V: TRBV5-6; D: TRBD1; size: -; length: 17; DNA: TGTGCCAGCAGCCAATACACGGACAGGCGGAGCTCCTACGAGCAGTACTTC; CDR3: CASSQYTDRRSSYEQYF
J: TRBJ1-2; V: TRBV19; D: TRBD1; size: -; length: 14; DNA: TGTGCCAGTAGTAGTGGACAGGGGGATATTGGCTACACCTTC; CDR3: CASSSGQGDIGYTF
J: TRBJ1-6; V: TRBV6-5; D: -; size: -; length: 16; DNA: TGTGCCAGCAGTTACTCGATCGGCGGAGATAATTCACCCCTCCACTTT; CDR3: CASSYSIGGDNSPLHF
J: TRBJ1-3; V: TRBV18; D: -; size: -; length: 17; DNA: TGTGCCAGCTCACCAACCGGCGGGGAAAGCTCTGGAAACACCATATATTTT; CDR3: CASSPTGGESSGNTIYF
J: TRBJ1-2; V: TRBV6-5; D: -; size: -; length: 13; DNA: TGTGCCACTCTCAGGGGATTGAACTATGGCTACACCTTC; CDR3: CATLRGLNYGYTF
J: TRBJ2-1; V: TRBV2; D: -; size: -; length: 16; DNA: TGTGCCAGCAGTACGACTAGTTTCGGCTCCTACAATGAGCAGTTCTTC; CDR3: CASSTTSFGSYNEQFF
J: TRBJ1-1; V: TRBV14; D: -; size: -; length: 11; DNA: TGTGCCAAAAGTGGGGCCACTGAAGCTTTCTTT; CDR3: CAKSGATEAFF
J: TRBJ1-2; V: TRBV6-5; D: TRBD1; size: -; length: 15; DNA: TGTGCCAGCAGTTACTCGACAGGGAAGGACTATGGCTACACCTTC; CDR3: CASSYSTGKDYGYTF
J: TRBJ1-4; V: TRBV7-9; D: TRBD1; size: once; length: 15; DNA: TGTGCCAGCAGCTTTTCGGGACAGTCAAATGAAAAACTGTTTTTT; CDR3: CASSFSGQSNEKLFF
J: TRBJ2-1; V: TRBV4-2; D: TRBD2; size: -; length: 15; DNA: TGTGCCAGCAGCACTAGCGGGATGTCGGGAGGTGAGCAGTTCTTC; CDR3: CASSTSGMSGGEQFF
J: TRBJ2-6; V: TRBV3-1/TRBV3-2; D: -; size: -; length: 16; DNA: TGTGCCAGCAGCCCCGCCCTCACAGGGATCCCGAACGTCCTGACTTTC; CDR3: CASSPALTGIPNVLTF
J: TRBJ2-3; V: TRBV5-1; D: TRBD2; size: -; length: 14; DNA: TGCGCCAGCAGCTCGTCGGGGGGGCCCGATACGCAGTATTTT; CDR3: CASSSSGGPDTQYF
J: TRBJ2-3; V: TRBV5-4; D: -; size: few; length: 16; DNA: TGTGCCAGCAGGGGCAAAGGTCCCTCTTCTAAAGATACGCAGTATTTT; CDR3: CASRGKGPSSKDTQYF
J: TRBJ1-6; V: TRBV7-8; D: TRBD1; size: -; length: 14; DNA: TGTGCCAGCAGCCCCGGGACAGGATATTCACCCCTCCACTTT; CDR3: CASSPGTGYSPLHF
J: TRBJ2-2; V: TRBV5-1; D: TRBD1; size: -; length: 15; DNA: TGCGCCAGCAGCTTGGGGCAGGGGGACACCGGGGAGCTGTTTTTT; CDR3: CASSLGQGDTGELFF
J: TRBJ1-1; V: TRBV19; D: -; size: -; length: 14; DNA: TGTGCCAGTAGGGGCGACAGATTGCGGACTGAAGCTTTCTTT; CDR3: CASRGDRLRTEAFF
J: TRBJ1-6; V: TRBV6-5; D: -; size: -; length: 14; DNA: TGTGCCAGCAGTTCGCAGGGGTATAATTCACCCCTCCACTTT; CDR3: CASSSQGYNSPLHF
J: TRBJ2-7; V: TRBV21-1; D: -; size: -; length: 18; DNA: TGTGCCAGCAGTCAGGGTCCTCCTCCCGTGGTTAGCTTCTACGAGCAGTACTTC; CDR3: CASSQGPPPVVSFYEQYF
J: TRBJ1-4; V: TRBV5-1; D: -; size: -; length: 13; DNA: TGCGCCAGCAGCGGGGACATGGGGGAAAAACTGTTTTTT; CDR3: CASSGDMGEKLFF
J: TRBJ2-1; V: TRBV27; D: TRBD2; size: -; length: 12; DNA: TGTGCCAGCCGCGCGGGGGGAAATGAGCAGTTCTTC; CDR3: CASRAGGNEQFF
J: TRBJ1-1; V: TRBV11-2; D: -; size: -; length: 13; DNA: TGTGCCAGCAATCCGGGGATTAACACTGAAGCTTTCTTT; CDR3: CASNPGINTEAFF
J: TRBJ2-1; V: TRBV27; D: -; size: -; length: 16; DNA: TGTGCCAGCAGTTTCCGTGGGGGGACCTACTACAATGAGCAGTTCTTC; CDR3: CASSFRGGTYYNEQFF
J: TRBJ2-2; V: TRBV9; D: TRBD2; size: -; length: 16; DNA: TGTGCCAGCAGCGTAGGAGCGGGAACGAACACCGGGGAGCTGTTTTTT; CDR3: CASSVGAGTNTGELFF
J: TRBJ2-5; V: TRBV5-5; D: -; size: few; length: 13; DNA: TGTGCCAGCAGCTTGGACTTAAAAGAGACCCAGTACTTC; CDR3: CASSLDLKETQYF
J: TRBJ2-1; V: TRBV30; D: -; size: -; length: 14; DNA: TGTGCCTGGAGTGTACTCCAAGTCCACAATGAGCAGTTCTTC; CDR3: CAWSVLQVHNEQFF
J: TRBJ1-6; V: TRBV5-5; D: -; size: -; length: 18; DNA: TGTGCCAGCCGGCGGGGGGGGCCGTCGGGAGGATATAATTCACCCCTCCACTTT; CDR3: CASRRGGPSGGYNSPLHF
J: TRBJ2-1; V: TRBV15; D: TRBD1; size: -; length: 17; DNA: TGTGCCACCAGCAGAAACCGCCCCGGGACAGCGTACAATGAGCAGTTCTTC; CDR3: CATSRNRPGTAYNEQFF
J: TRBJ2-7; V: TRBV5-1; D: TRBD1; size: -; length: 16; DNA: TGCGCCAGCAGCTTCGGCGCGACAGGGAAAGGCTTCGAGCAGTACTTC; CDR3: CASSFGATGKGFEQYF
J: TRBJ1-2; V: TRBV20-1; D: TRBD1; size: -; length: 15; DNA: TGCAGTGCTAGTCAACCGGGACAGGGATTCTATGGCTACACCTTC; CDR3: CSASQPGQGFYGYTF
J: TRBJ2-3; V: TRBV9; D: TRBD2; size: -; length: 17; DNA: TGTGCCAGCAGCGCCCACCAGGGCGGGGGGGCATCGGATACGCAGTATTTT; CDR3: CASSAHQGGGASDTQYF
J: TRBJ2-1; V: TRBV18; D: TRBD1; size: -; length: 15; DNA: TGTGCCAGCTCACGCACGGGACAGGGGTCCAATGAGCAGTTCTTC; CDR3: CASSRTGQGSNEQFF
J: TRBJ2-3; V: TRBV9; D: -; size: -; length: 16; DNA: TGTGCCAGCAGCGTAGGGGGCCAGCGGGGCACAGATACGCAGTATTTT; CDR3: CASSVGGQRGTDTQYF
J: TRBJ1-2; V: TRBV3-1/TRBV3-2; D: TRBD1; size: -; length: 15; DNA: TGTGCCAGCAGCTCCTACAGGGGGTCGGAAAATGGCTACACCTTC; CDR3: CASSSYRGSENGYTF
J: TRBJ2-1; V: TRBV6-5; D: -; size: -; length: 12; DNA: TGTGCCAGCAGTCCGAACAGGGAAATAAGGTTCTTC; CDR3: CASSPNREIRFF
J: TRBJ2-2; V: TRBV21-1; D: -; size: -; length: 19; DNA: TGTGCCAGCAGCAAAGTAGAATGCGGACACCCGGCGAACACCGGGGAGCTGTTTTTT; CDR3: CASSKVECGHPANTGELFF
J: TRBJ1-6; V: TRBV5-4; D: TRBD1; size: few; length: 16; DNA: TGTGCCAGCAGCTTGGCCTTACAGGGGGCGAGTTCACCCCTCCACTTT; CDR3: CASSLALQGASSPLHF
J: TRBJ2-5; V: TRBV7-2; D: -; size: -; length: 14; DNA: TGTGCCAGCAGCTTTAGACAGACACAAGAGACCCAGTACTTC; CDR3: CASSFRQTQETQYF
J: TRBJ1-1; V: TRBV15; D: -; size: -; length: 12; DNA: TGTGCCACCAGGGGGGAGGGAACTGAAGCTTTCTTT; CDR3: CATRGEGTEAFF
J: TRBJ1-2; V: TRBV20-1; D: TRBD1; size: few; length: 14; DNA: TGCAGTGCTAGTGACAGGGGGCAAATCTATGGCTACACCTTC; CDR3: CSASDRGQIYGYTF
J: TRBJ2-7; V: TRBV20-1; D: TRBD1; size: -; length: 17; DNA: TGCAGTGCTAGTCCTGCAGATTGGGACAGAGCCGCCTACGAGCAGTACTTC; CDR3: CSASPADWDRAAYEQYF
J: TRBJ2-5; V: TRBV4-3; D: TRBD2; size: -; length: 16; DNA: TGCGCCAGCAGCCAGAGACTAGCGGGAGGGGGGGAGACCCAGTACTTC; CDR3: CASSQRLAGGGETQYF
J: TRBJ2-7; V: TRBV15; D: TRBD1; size: -; length: 15; DNA: TGTGCCACCAGCAGAGATGCCCAGGGGGCCCACGAGCAGTACTTC; CDR3: CATSRDAQGAHEQYF
J: TRBJ1-3; V: TRBV2; D: -; size: -; length: 14; DNA: TGTGCCAGCAGTGAACTGTACTCTGGAAACACCATATATTTT; CDR3: CASSELYSGNTIYF
J: TRBJ1-1; V: TRBV27; D: TRBD1; size: -; length: 14; DNA: TGTGCCAGCAGGAAACAGGGGGGAAACACTGAAGCTTTCTTT; CDR3: CASRKQGGNTEAFF
J: TRBJ1-2; V: TRBV10-3; D: TRBD1; size: -; length: 13; DNA: TGTGCCATCAGTCAGGGGGCGGACTATGGCTACACCTTC; CDR3: CAISQGADYGYTF
J: TRBJ2-5; V: TRBV7-2; D: TRBD2; size: few; length: 15; DNA: TGTGCCAGCAGTACTAGCGGGGGGCGCCAAGAGACCCAGTACTTC; CDR3: CASSTSGGRQETQYF
J: TRBJ2-7; V: TRBV7-9; D: TRBD2; size: -; length: 13; DNA: TGTGCCAGCAGCCCCGGACTAGCTGGCGAGCAGTACTTC; CDR3: CASSPGLAGEQYF
J: TRBJ1-1; V: TRBV18; D: -; size: -; length: 16; DNA: TGTGCCAGCTCACCACTGACACCGACCGCGAACACTGAAGCTTTCTTT; CDR3: CASSPLTPTANTEAFF
J: TRBJ2-1; V: TRBV11-2; D: TRBD2; size: few; length: 15; DNA: TGTGCCAGCAGCACCTTGGATTTGCGGCGGGAGGGGCAGTTCTTC; CDR3: CASSTLDLRREGQFF
J: TRBJ1-4; V: TRBV7-8; D: -; size: -; length: 14; DNA: TGTGCCAGCAGCTTCGGGGGTATCGGCGAAAAACTGTTTTTT; CDR3: CASSFGGIGEKLFF